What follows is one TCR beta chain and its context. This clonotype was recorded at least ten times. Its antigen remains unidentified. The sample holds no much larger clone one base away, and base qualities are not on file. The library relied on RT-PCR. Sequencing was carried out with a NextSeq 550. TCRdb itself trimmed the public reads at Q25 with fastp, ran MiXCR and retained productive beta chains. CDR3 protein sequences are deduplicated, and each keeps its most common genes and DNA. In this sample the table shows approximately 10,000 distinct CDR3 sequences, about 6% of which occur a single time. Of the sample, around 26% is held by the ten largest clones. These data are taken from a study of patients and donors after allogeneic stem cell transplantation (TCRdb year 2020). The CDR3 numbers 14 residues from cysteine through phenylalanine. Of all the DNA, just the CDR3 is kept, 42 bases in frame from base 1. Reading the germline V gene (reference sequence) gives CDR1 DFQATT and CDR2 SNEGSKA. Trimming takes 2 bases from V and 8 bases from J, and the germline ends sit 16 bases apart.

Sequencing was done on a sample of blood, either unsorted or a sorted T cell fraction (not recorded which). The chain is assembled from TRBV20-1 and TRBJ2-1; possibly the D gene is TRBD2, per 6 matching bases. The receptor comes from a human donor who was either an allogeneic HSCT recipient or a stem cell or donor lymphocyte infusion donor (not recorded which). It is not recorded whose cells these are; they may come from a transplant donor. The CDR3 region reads CSARSTGAWDEQFF. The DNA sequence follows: TGCAGTGCTAGATCTACGGGAGCGTGGGATGAGCAGTTCTTC.